This passage covers 9 T cell receptor beta chains from one sample sequenced in a study of OX40 agonist ivuxolimab in advanced cancers. Sequencing used immunoSEQ multiplex PCR; TCRdb keeps in-frame clones, though not all of them. Counted here are 8,000 to 9,500 clones, around 87% occurring once; the ten biggest clones make up 4.4%. The material sequenced was CD4+ or CD8+ T cells sorted from blood, taken in a trial of the OX40 agonist ivuxolimab. These receptors were taken from an adult with an advanced solid tumor such as melanoma, head and neck, liver or kidney cancer.

V and J are TRBV28 and TRBJ1-5; no firm D call. The CDR3 is 15 residues long. Trimming removed 4 bases at V and 2 bases at J, with 12 bases between. From germline, CDR1 is MDHEN and CDR2 SYDVKM. The CDR3 DNA sequence: TGTGCCAGCAGTTCGGTCGGCGGGGGCAATCAGCCCCAGCATTTT. This sequence encodes CASSSVGGGNQPQHF.

The rearrangement uses TRBV18 and TRBJ2-1, with TRBD1 as a possible D gene (5 bases). V was pared by 1 base and J by 0 bases, with 16 bases between. The CDR3 is 18 amino acids. Germline V gene data show CDR1 as KGHSH and CDR2 as LQKENI. The CDR3 DNA reads TGTGCCAGCTCACCACTGTATGCAGGGTCAATCTCCTACAATGAGCAGTTCTTC. Amino acid sequence: CASSPLYAGSISYNEQFF.

The chain carries TRBV7-2 and TRBJ2-5; D possibly corresponds to TRBD2 (5 bases). The CDR3 contains 14 residues. Germline CDR1 is SGHTA and CDR2 is FQGNSA. Trimming shortened V by 1 base and J by 1 base, and 7 bases separated the two germline ends. DNA of the CDR3: TGTGCCAGCAGCTTAGGGGGAGTCCAAGAGACCCAGTACTTC. Its protein is CASSLGGVQETQYF.

The CDR3 loop is CASSLGTSGYSYNEQFF. CDR3 nucleotides: TGCGCCAGCAGCTTGGGGACTAGCGGCTACTCCTACAATGAGCAGTTCTTC. This chain connects TRBV5-1 to TRBJ2-1; 10 bases map to TRBD2. CDR3 length: 17 residues. Germline assignment: CDR1 SGHRS and CDR2 YFSETQ. With 0 bases clipped from V and 0 bases from J, the junction kept 3 bases outside the gene matches.

The chain uses TRBV11-2 and TRBJ2-1, with D unclear. CDR3 length: 15 residues. V dropped 5 bases and J dropped 0 bases, with 11 bases sitting between them. The germline gives CDR1 SGHAT, CDR2 FQNNGV. Here the CDR3 DNA reads TGTGCCAGCAGCCGAGAACAGCGCTCCTACAATGAGCAGTTCTTC. It codes for CASSREQRSYNEQFF. Filled out from reference TRBV11-2 and TRBJ2-1, the complete variable domain reads EAGVAQSPRYKIIEKRQSVAFWCNPISGHATLYWYQQILGQGPKLLIQFQNNGVVDDSQLPKDRFSAERLKGVDSTLKIQPAKLEDSAVYLCASSREQRSYNEQFFGPGTRLTVL.

This clone was seen only a few times. CDR3 region: CASSPTTSVRTDTQYF. The CDR3 nucleotides read TGTGCCAGCAGCCCTACTACTAGCGTAAGGACAGATACGCAGTATTTT. The chain links TRBV4-2 to TRBJ2-3; 7 nucleotides match TRBD2. This CDR3 contains 16 residues. The V and J ends lost 4 bases and 3 bases, in that order; junction bases with no gene match: 10. Germline CDR1 reads LGHNA; CDR2 reads YNFKEQ.

The CDR3 DNA sequence: TGTGCCAGCAGTTTATCACGGACACAAGAGACCCAGTACTTC. This codes for CASSLSRTQETQYF. V gene TRBV6-1 combines with J gene TRBJ2-5; maybe TRBD1 (5 bases). The CDR3 is 14 amino acids. V was pared by 5 bases and J by 2 bases, with 12 bases between. The V gene's germline CDR1 is MNHNS and CDR2 SASEGT.

The J gene is TRBJ2-3, the V gene TRBV5-6; no firm D call. Trimming removed 3 bases at V and 4 bases at J, with 6 bases between. Germline loops: CDR1 SGHDT, CDR2 YYEEEE. The CDR3 has 12 amino acids. This CDR3 is CASSSQSDTQYF. CDR3 bases: TGTGCCAGCAGCTCTCAGTCAGATACGCAGTATTTT.

J is TRBJ1-1 and V is TRBV13, with TRBD1 matching 7 bases. Germline trimming cut 3 bases from V and 0 bases from J; bases unmatched to any gene: 10. The CDR3 spans 17 residues. The V gene's germline CDR1 is PRHDT and CDR2 FYEKMQ (reference sequence). CDR3 DNA: TGTGCCAGCAGCTTGGGCGGGACAGTGATCATGAACACTGAAGCTTTCTTT. It yields the protein CASSLGGTVIMNTEAFF.